This T cell receptor beta chain derives from a study of cytotoxic CD8 clonotypes in ibrutinib-treated CLL. About the research overall: Approximately 25 partial and 2 complete responses; at median roughly 68 months, 14 remitted, about 12 progressed. Study-wide results and caveats: Sampling times (in sustained-remission versus progressing patients) were not the same. Researchers report that baseline clonality outpaced age-matched healthy donors and tracked circulating CD8+ T-cell counts. Clonality showed a rise at ibrutinib response that reversed toward baseline at progression.

This table comes from immunoSEQ multiplex PCR, and its TCRdb copy is limited to in-frame clones, with some not included. The table has about 300,000 clones, around 76% seen once. A word on this clone: Its antigen is undetermined.

This CDR3 spans 16 amino acids. Trimming at V came to 2 bases and at J to 1 base, leaving 5 bases not matched to a gene. Germline V gives CDR1 MDHEN, CDR2 SYDVKM. The source material was PBMCs, sampled at disease progression, from a patient treated with ibrutinib. The sequence was collected from a human donor with chronic lymphocytic leukemia. This chain links TRBV28 with TRBJ2-3, with 8 bases identical to TRBD2. The CDR3 spells CASSLLAGGRTDTQYF. The CDR3 DNA reads as TGTGCCAGCAGTTTACTGGCGGGAGGCCGCACAGATACGCAGTATTTT.